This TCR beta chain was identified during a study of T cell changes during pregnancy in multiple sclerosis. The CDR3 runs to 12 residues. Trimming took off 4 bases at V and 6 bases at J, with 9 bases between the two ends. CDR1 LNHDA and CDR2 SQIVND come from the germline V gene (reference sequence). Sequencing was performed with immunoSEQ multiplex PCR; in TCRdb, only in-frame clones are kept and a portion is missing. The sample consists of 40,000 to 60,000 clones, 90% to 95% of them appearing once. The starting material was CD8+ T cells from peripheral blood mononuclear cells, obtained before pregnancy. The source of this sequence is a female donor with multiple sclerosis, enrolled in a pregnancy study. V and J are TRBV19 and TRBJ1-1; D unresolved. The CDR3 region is CASSNYPSEAFF. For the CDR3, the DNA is TGTGCCAGTAGTAACTACCCCTCTGAAGCTTTCTTT.